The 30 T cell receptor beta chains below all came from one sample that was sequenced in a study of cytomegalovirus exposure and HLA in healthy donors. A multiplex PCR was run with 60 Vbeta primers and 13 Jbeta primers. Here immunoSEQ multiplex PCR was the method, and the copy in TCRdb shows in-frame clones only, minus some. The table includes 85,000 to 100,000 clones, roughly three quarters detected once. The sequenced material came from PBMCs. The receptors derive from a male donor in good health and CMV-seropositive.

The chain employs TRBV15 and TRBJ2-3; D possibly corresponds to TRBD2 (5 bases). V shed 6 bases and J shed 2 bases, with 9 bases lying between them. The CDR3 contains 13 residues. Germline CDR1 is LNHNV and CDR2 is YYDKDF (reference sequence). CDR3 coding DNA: TGTGCCACCAGGGGAGACCCCACAGATACGCAGTATTTT. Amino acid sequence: CATRGDPTDTQYF.

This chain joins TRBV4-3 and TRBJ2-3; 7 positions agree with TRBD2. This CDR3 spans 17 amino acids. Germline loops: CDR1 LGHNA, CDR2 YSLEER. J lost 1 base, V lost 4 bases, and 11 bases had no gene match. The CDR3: CASSLKWGGGRTDTQYF. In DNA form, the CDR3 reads TGCGCCAGCAGCCTTAAATGGGGCGGGGGACGCACAGATACGCAGTATTTT.

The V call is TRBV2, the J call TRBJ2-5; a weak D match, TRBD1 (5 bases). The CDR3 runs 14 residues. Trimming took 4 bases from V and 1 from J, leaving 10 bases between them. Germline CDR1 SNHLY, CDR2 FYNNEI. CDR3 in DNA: TGTGCCAGCAGTGTATCAGGGCCCCAAGAGACCCAGTACTTC. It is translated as CASSVSGPQETQYF.

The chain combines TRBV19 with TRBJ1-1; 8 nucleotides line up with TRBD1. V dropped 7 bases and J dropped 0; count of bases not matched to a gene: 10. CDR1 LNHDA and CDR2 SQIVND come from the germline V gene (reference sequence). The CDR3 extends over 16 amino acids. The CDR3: CASTSGQALLNTEAFF. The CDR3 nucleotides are TGTGCCAGTACATCGGGACAGGCCTTATTGAACACTGAAGCTTTCTTT.

CDR3 in amino acids: CASSFDRTEKLFF. The CDR3 DNA follows: TGTGCCAGCAGCTTCGACAGAACTGAAAAACTGTTTTTT. The genes are TRBV7-2 and TRBJ1-4, with D perhaps matching TRBD1 (5 bases). The CDR3 contains 13 residues. Per the germline V gene, CDR1 is SGHTA and CDR2 is FQGNSA. Trimming pared 3 bases from V and 7 bases from J, leaving 9 bases between.

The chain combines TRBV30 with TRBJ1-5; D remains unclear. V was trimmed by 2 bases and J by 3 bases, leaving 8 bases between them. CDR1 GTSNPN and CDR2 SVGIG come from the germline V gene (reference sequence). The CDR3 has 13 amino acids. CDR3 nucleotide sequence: TGTGCCTGGAGTCGGGATATCAATCAGCCCCAGCATTTT. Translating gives CAWSRDINQPQHF.

This chain's CDR3 is CASSIRQGANQPQHF. DNA of the CDR3: TGTGCCAGTAGTATTAGGCAGGGGGCGAATCAGCCCCAGCATTTT. This sequence joins TRBV19 and TRBJ1-5; 8 bases are shared with TRBD1. Unmatched junction bases numbered 5, after V lost 3 bases and J lost 4 bases. CDR3 size: 15 residues. Looked up from germline, CDR1 is LNHDA and CDR2 is SQIVND (reference sequence).

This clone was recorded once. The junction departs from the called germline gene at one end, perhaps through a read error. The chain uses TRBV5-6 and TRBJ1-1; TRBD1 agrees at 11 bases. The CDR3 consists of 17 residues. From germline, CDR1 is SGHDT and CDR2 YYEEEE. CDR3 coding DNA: TGTGTCAGCAGCCCGGACAGGGGGCGACCGACGAACACTGAAGCTTTCTTT. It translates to CVSSPDRGRPTNTEAFF. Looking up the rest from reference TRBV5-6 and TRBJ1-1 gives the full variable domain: DAGVTQSPTHLIKTRGQQVTLRCSPKSGHDTVSWYQQALGQGPQFIFQYYEEEERQRGNFPDRFSGHQFPNYSSELNVNALLLGDSALYLCVSSPDRGRPTNTEAFFGQGTRLTVV.

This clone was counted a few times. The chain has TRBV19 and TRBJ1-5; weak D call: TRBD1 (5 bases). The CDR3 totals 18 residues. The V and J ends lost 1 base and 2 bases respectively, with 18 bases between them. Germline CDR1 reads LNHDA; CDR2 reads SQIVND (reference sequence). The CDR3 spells CASSIGQGGSLGNQPQHF. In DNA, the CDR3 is TGTGCCAGTAGTATAGGTCAGGGAGGCTCGCTCGGCAATCAGCCCCAGCATTTT.

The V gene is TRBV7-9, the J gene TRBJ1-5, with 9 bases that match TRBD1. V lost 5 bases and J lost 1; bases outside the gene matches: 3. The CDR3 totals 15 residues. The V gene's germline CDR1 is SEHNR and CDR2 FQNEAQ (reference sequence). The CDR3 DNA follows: TGTGCCAGCAGCGTCACAGGGGGCAGCAATCAGCCCCAGCATTTT. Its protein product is CASSVTGGSNQPQHF.

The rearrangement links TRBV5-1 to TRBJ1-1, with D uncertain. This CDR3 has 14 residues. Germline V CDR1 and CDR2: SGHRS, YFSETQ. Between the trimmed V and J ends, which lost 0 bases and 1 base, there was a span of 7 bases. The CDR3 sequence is CASSLDFRNTEAFF. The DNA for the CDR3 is TGCGCCAGCAGCTTGGATTTCCGGAACACTGAAGCTTTCTTT.

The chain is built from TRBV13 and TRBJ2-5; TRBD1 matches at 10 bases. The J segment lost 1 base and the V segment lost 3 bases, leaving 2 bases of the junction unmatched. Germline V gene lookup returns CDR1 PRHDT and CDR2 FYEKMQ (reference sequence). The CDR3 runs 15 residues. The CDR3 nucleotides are TGTGCCAGCAGCTTGGGACAGGGGTTCCAAGAGACCCAGTACTTC. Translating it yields CASSLGQGFQETQYF.

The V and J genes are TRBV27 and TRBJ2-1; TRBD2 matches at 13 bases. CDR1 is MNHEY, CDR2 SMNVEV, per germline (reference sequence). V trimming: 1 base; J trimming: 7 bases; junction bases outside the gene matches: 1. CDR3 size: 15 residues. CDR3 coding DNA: TGTGCCAGCAGTTTATGGGGACTAGCGGGGAATGAGCAGTTCTTC. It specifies CASSLWGLAGNEQFF.

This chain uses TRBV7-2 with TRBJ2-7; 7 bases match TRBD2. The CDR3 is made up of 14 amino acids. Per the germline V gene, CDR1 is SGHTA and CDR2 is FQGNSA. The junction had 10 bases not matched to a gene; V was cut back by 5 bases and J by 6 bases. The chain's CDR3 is CASSPGRALGEQYF. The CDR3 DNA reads TGTGCCAGCAGCCCAGGGAGGGCGTTGGGCGAGCAGTACTTC.

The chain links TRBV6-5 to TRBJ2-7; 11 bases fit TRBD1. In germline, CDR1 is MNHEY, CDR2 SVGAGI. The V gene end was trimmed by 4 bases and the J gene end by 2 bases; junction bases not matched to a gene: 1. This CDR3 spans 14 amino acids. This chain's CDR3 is CASSWGQGAYEQYF. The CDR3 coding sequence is TGTGCCAGCAGTTGGGGACAGGGGGCCTACGAGCAGTACTTC.

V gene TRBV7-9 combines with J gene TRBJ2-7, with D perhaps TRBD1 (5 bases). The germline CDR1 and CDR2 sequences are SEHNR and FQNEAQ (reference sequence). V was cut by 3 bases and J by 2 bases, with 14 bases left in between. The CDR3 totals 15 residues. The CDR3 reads CASSFGAGMAYEQYF. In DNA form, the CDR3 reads TGTGCCAGCAGCTTTGGGGCAGGGATGGCCTACGAGCAGTACTTC.

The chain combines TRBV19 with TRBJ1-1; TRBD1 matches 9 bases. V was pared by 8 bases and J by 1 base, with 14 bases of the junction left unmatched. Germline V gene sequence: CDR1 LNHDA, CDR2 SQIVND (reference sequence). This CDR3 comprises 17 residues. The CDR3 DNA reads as TGTGCCAGTTCTCGGACAGGGGCTGCCCCAACGAACACTGAAGCTTTCTTT. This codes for CASSRTGAAPTNTEAFF.

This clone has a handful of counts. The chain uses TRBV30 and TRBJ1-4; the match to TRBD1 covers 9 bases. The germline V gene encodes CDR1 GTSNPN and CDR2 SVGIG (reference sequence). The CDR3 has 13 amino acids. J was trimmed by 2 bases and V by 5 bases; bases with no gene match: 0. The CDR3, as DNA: TGTGCCTGGGGACAGGGGACTAATGAAAAACTGTTTTTT. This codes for CAWGQGTNEKLFF. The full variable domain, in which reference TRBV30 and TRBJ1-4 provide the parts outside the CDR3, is SQTIHQWPATLVQPVGSPLSLECTVEGTSNPNLYWYRQAAGRGLQLLFYSVGIGQISSEVPQNLSASRPQDRQFILSSKKLLLSDSGFYLCAWGQGTNEKLFFGSGTQLSVL.

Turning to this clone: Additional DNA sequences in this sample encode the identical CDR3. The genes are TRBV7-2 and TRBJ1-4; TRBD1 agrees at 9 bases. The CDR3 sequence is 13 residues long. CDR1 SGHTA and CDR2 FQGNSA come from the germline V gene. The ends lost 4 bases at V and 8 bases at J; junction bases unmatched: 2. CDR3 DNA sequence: TGTGCCAGCAGCTCTACAGGGGGCGAAAAACTGTTTTTT. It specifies CASSSTGGEKLFF. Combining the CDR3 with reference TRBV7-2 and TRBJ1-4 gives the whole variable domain GAGVSQSPSNKVTEKGKDVELRCDPISGHTALYWYRQSLGQGLEFLIYFQGNSAPDKSGLPSDRFSAERTGGSVSTLTIQRTQQEDSAVYLCASSSTGGEKLFFGSGTQLSVL.

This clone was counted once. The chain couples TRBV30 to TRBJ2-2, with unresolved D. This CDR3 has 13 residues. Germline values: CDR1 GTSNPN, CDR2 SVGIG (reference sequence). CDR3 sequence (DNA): TGTGCTTTCCTCGAGGCGAACACCGGGGAGCTGTTTTTT. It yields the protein CAFLEANTGELFF.

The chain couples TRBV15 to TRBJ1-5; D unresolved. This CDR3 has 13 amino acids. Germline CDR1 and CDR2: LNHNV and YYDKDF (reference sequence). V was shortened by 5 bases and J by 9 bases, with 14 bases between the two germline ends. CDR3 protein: CATSSRTEGPQHF. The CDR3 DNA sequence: TGTGCCACCAGCTCTCGGACGGAGGGGCCCCAGCATTTT.

The CDR3 protein is CASSLRGMVETQYF. The CDR3, as DNA: TGTGCCAGCAGTTTACGGGGGATGGTAGAGACCCAGTACTTC. The V gene is TRBV28, the J gene TRBJ2-5; TRBD2 might be the D (6 bases). Per germline, CDR1 MDHEN and CDR2 SYDVKM. The CDR3 extends over 14 amino acids. Trimming took 2 bases from V and 4 from J, leaving 11 bases between them.

This CDR3 is CASSLAKQGASTDTQYF. CDR3 DNA sequence: TGCGCCAGCAGCTTGGCCAAACAGGGGGCTAGCACAGATACGCAGTATTTT. The chain employs TRBV5-1 and TRBJ2-3; 9 bases are a match to TRBD1. V lost 0 bases to trimming and J lost 0 bases; unmatched junction nucleotides: 5. CDR1 is SGHRS, CDR2 YFSETQ, per germline. This CDR3 spans 17 amino acids.

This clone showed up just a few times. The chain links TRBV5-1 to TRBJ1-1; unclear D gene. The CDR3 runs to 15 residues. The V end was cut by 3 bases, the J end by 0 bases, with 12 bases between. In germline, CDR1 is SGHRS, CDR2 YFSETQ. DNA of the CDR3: TGCGCCAGCAGCTCTGGACGGACTATGAACACTGAAGCTTTCTTT. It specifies CASSSGRTMNTEAFF.

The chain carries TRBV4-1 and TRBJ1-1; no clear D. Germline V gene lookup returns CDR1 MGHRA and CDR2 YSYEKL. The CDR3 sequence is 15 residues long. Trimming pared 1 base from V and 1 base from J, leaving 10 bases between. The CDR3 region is CASSQVWRGNTEAFF. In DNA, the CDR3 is TGCGCCAGCAGCCAAGTGTGGCGGGGGAACACTGAAGCTTTCTTT.

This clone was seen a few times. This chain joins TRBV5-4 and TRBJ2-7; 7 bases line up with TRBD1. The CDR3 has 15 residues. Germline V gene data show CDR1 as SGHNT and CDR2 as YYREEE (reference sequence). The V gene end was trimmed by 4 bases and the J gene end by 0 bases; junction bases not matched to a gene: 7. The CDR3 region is CASSIQDRSSYEQYF. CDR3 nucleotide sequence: TGTGCCAGCAGCATACAGGACAGGAGCTCCTACGAGCAGTACTTC.

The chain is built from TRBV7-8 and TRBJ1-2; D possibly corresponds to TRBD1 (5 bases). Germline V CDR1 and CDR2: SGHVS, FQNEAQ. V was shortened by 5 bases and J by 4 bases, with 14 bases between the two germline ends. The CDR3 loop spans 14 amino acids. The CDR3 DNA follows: TGTGCCAGCAGCCCGGCCCGGCAGGGCTATGGCTACACCTTC. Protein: CASSPARQGYGYTF.

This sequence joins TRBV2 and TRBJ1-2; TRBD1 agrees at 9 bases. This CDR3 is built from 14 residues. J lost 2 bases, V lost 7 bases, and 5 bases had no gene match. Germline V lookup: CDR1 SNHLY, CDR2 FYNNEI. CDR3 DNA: TGTGCCAGCACCCGGACAGGGGTAAACTATGGCTACACCTTC. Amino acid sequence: CASTRTGVNYGYTF.

CDR3 sequence (DNA): TGTGCCAGCTCCCCTACCAGGACCGGGGGGGCCGAGCAGTACTTC. Encoded protein: CASSPTRTGGAEQYF. This chain links TRBV18 with TRBJ2-7, with 8 bases that match TRBD2. The germline gives CDR1 KGHSH, CDR2 LQKENI. The CDR3 is made up of 15 amino acids. V lost 6 bases to trimming and J lost 6 bases; unmatched junction nucleotides: 13.

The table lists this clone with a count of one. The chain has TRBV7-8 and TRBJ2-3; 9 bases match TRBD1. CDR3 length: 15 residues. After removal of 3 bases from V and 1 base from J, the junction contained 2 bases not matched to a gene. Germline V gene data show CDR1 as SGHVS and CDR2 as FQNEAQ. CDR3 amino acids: CASSFRDRGTDTQYF. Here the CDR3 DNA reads TGTGCCAGCAGCTTCCGGGACAGGGGCACAGATACGCAGTATTTT.